The clone carrying this TCR beta chain was detected a few times. As yet, its antigen is unknown. Other DNA variants within this sample encode the same CDR3. This record comes from a study of OX40 agonist ivuxolimab in advanced cancers. About the research overall: Patients with prior anti-PD-1, anti-PD-L1 or anti-CTLA-4 therapy were eligible; less than 50% had some.

General study points: The study observed clonal expansion of CD4+ and CD8+ blood T cells by week 6 at 0.1 to 3.0 mg/kg.

The CDR3 spans 15 residues. Trimming at V came to 4 bases and at J to 1 base, leaving 0 bases not matched to a gene. CDR1 is MNHNS and CDR2 is SASEGT in the germline V gene. Produced via immunoSEQ multiplex PCR; TCRdb's table is partial and in-frame only. The sample lists about 32,000 clones; 84% were seen once. The genes are TRBV6-1 and TRBJ2-3, with 12 positions matching TRBD2. This clonotype was sampled from an adult with an advanced solid tumor such as melanoma, head and neck, liver or kidney cancer. Sequences were derived from CD4+ or CD8+ T cells sorted from blood, sampled in a trial of the OX40 agonist ivuxolimab. The CDR3 protein is CASSGLAGGTDTQYF. The CDR3 DNA reads TGTGCCAGCAGTGGACTAGCGGGAGGCACAGATACGCAGTATTTT.